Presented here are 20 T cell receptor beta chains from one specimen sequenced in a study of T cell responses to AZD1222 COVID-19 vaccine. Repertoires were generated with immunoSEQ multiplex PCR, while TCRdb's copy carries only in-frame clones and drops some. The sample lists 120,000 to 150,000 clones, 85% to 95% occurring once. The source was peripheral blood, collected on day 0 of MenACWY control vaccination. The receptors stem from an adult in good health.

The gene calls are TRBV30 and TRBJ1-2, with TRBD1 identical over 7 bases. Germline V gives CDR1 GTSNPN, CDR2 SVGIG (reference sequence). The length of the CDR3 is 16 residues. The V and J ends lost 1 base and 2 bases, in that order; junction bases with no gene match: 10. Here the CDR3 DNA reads TGTGCCTGGAGTGCCCCCGGGACAGATTTCAACTATGGCTACACCTTC. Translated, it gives CAWSAPGTDFNYGYTF.

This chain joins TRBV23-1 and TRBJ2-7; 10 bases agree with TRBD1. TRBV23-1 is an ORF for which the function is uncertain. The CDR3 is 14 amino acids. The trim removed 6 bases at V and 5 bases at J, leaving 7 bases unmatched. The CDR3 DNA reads TGCGCCAGCAGACCGGGACAGGGGTTCCACGAGCAGTACTTC. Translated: CASRPGQGFHEQYF.

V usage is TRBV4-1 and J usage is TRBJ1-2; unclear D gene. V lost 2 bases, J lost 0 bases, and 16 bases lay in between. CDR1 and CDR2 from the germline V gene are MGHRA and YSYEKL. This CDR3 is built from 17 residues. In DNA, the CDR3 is TGCGCCAGCAGCCAACCTACGTCAGGTAGAGCTAACTATGGCTACACCTTC. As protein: CASSQPTSGRANYGYTF.

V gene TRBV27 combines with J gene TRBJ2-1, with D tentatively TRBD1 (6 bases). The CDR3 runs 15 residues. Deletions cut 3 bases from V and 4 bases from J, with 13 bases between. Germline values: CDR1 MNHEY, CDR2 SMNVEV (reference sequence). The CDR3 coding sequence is TGTGCCAGCAGTTTGACAGGACCGTCTTACAATGAGCAGTTCTTC. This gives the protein CASSLTGPSYNEQFF.

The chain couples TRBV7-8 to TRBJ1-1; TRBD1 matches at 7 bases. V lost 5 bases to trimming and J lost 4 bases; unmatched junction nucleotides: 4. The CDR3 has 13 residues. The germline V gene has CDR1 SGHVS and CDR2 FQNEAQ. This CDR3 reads CASSTRGSTEAFF. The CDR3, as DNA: TGTGCCAGCAGCACCAGGGGGAGCACTGAAGCTTTCTTT.

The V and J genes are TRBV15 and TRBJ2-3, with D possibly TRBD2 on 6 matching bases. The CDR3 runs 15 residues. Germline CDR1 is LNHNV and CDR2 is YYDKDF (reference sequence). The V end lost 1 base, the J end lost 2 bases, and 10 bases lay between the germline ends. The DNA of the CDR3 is TGTGCCACCAGCAGAGGTGGGGGGATCACAGATACGCAGTATTTT. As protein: CATSRGGGITDTQYF.

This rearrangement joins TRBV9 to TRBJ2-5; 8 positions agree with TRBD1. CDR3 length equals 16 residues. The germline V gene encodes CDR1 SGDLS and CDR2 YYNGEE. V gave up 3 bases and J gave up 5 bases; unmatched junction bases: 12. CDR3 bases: TGTGCCAGCAGCGGCGGGACAGGTAGAGTTGGGGAGACCCAGTACTTC. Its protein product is CASSGGTGRVGETQYF.

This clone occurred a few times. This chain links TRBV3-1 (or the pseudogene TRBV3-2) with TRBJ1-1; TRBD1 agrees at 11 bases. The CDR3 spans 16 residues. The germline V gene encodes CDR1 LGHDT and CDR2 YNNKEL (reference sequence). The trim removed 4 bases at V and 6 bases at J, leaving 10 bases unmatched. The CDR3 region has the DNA TGTGCCAGCAGCCTCCGGGGACAGGGGGAGCGGGCTGAAGCTTTCTTT. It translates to CASSLRGQGERAEAFF.

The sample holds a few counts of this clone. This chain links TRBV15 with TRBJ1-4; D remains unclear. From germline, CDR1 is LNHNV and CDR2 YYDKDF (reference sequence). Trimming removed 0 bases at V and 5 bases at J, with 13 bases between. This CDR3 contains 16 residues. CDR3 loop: CATSRDFNRENEKLFF. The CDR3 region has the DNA TGTGCCACCAGCAGAGATTTTAACCGGGAGAATGAAAAACTGTTTTTT.

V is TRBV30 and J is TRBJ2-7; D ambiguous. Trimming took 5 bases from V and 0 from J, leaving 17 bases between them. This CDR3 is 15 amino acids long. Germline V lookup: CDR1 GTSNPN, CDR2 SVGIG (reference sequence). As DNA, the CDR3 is TGTGCCTGGTCACCTTTGGGCAGTGGCTCCTACGAGCAGTACTTC. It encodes CAWSPLGSGSYEQYF.

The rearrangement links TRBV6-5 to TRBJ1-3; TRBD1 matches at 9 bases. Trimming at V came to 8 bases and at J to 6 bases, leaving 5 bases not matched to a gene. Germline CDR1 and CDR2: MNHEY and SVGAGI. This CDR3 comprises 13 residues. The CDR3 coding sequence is TGTGCCAGCCGACAGGGGGTGGAAAACACCATATATTTT. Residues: CASRQGVENTIYF.

CDR3 nucleotides: TGTGCCAGCAGTTTACTAGCGGGGGCCTACGAGCAGTACTTC. Residues: CASSLLAGAYEQYF. The chain employs TRBV28 and TRBJ2-7; 10 nucleotides align to TRBD2. Germline V gene lookup returns CDR1 MDHEN and CDR2 SYDVKM. V shed 2 bases, J shed 2 bases, and the junction held 0 bases outside the gene matches. CDR3 length equals 14 residues.

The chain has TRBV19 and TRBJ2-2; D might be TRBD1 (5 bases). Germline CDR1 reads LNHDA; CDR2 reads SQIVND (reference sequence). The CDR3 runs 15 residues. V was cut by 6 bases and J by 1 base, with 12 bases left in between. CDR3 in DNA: TGTGCCAGTAGCCCAGGGAAGGGGAACACCGGGGAGCTGTTTTTT. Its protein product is CASSPGKGNTGELFF.

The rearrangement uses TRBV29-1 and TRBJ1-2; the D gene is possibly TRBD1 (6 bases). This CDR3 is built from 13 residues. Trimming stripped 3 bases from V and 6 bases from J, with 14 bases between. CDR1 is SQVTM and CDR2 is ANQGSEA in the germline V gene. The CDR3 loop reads CSVETGALHGYTF. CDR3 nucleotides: TGCAGCGTTGAGACAGGAGCCCTCCATGGCTACACCTTC.

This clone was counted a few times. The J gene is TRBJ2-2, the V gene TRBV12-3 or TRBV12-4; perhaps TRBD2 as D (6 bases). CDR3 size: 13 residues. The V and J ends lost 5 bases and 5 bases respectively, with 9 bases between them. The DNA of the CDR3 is TGTGCCAGCAGTGCTAGCGCGACCGGGGAGCTGTTTTTT. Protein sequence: CASSASATGELFF.

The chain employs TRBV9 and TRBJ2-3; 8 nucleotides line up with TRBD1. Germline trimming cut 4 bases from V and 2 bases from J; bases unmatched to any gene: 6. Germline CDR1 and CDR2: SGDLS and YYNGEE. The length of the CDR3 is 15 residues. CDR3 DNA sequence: TGTGCCAGCAGCACCAGCAGGGGGCCCACAGATACGCAGTATTTT. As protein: CASSTSRGPTDTQYF.

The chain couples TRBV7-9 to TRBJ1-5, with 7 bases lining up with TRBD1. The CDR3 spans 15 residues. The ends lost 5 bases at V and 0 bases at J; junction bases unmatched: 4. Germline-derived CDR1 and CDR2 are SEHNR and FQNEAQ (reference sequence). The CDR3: CASSKQGNSNQPQHF. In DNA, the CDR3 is TGTGCCAGCAGCAAACAGGGGAATAGCAATCAGCCCCAGCATTTT. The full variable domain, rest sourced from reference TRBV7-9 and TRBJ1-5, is DTGVSQNPRHKITKRGQNVTFRCDPISEHNRLYWYRQTLGQGPEFLTYFQNEAQLEKSRLLSDRFSAERPKGSFSTLEIQRTEQGDSAMYLCASSKQGNSNQPQHFGDGTRLSIL.

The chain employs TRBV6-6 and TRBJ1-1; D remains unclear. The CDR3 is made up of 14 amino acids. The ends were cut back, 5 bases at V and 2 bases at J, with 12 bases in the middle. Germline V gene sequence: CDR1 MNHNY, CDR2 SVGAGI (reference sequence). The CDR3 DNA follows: TGTGCCAGCAGTACGAGGCAGCTCAACACTGAAGCTTTCTTT. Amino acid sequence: CASSTRQLNTEAFF.

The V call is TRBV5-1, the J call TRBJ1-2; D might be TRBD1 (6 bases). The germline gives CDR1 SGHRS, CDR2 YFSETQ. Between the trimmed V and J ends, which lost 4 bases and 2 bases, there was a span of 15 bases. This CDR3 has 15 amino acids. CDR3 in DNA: TGCGCCAGCAGCCAGGGGATATCAGGGAACTATGGCTACACCTTC. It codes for CASSQGISGNYGYTF.

CDR3 sequence: CASSYRGQANTGELFF. The CDR3 bases are TGTGCCAGCAGCTACAGGGGGCAGGCGAACACCGGGGAGCTGTTTTTT. The chain combines TRBV6-5 with TRBJ2-2; 9 nucleotides match TRBD1. V lost 6 bases, J lost 0 bases, and 5 bases stayed unmatched. This CDR3 comprises 16 residues. In germline, CDR1 is MNHEY, CDR2 SVGAGI.